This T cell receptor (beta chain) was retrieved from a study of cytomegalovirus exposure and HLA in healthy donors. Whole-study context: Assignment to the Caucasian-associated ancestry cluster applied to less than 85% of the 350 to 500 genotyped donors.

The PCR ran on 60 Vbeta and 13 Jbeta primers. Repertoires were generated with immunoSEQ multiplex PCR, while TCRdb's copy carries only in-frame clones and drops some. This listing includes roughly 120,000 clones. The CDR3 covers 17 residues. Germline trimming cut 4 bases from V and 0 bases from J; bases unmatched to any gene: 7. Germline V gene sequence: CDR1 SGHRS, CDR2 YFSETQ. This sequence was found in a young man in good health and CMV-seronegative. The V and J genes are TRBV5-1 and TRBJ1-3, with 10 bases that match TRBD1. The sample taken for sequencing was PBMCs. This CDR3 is CASSPGQGVYSGNTIYF. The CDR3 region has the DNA TGCGCCAGCAGCCCTGGACAGGGGGTCTACTCTGGAAACACCATATATTTT.